This T cell receptor (beta chain) was captured by sequencing in a study of a mutant IDH1 vaccine in newly diagnosed glioma. Study overall: Administration of eight vaccinations to patients took place in weeks 1, 3, 5, 7, 11, 15, 19, 23. Most patients had received both radiotherapy and temozolomide, the prior options being radiotherapy, temozolomide, or both.

Points on this clone: Its antigen remains unidentified.

This CDR3 contains 17 residues. V lost 0 bases and J lost 5; bases outside the gene matches: 10. From germline, CDR1 is SQVTM and CDR2 ANQGSEA. Time point reported: week 5, during vaccination. Topical imiquimod accompanied each vaccine dose, which consisted of 300 ug of mutant IDH1 20-mer peptide. New WHO grade 3 or 4 IDH1-mutant, ATRX-lost astrocytomas were present in all donors. Clones were sequenced by immunoSEQ multiplex PCR, and TCRdb holds only the in-frame ones, with some missing. The sample has 53,000 or so clones, about 77% seen once; the top ten hold around 5.3%. The rearrangement joins TRBV29-1 to TRBJ2-1; 10 nucleotides agree with TRBD1. The TCR sequence derives from a man in his forties or fifties with glioma. The sequencing used PBMCs, collected from a glioma patient whose treatment included an IDH1 peptide vaccine. CDR3 nucleotide sequence: TGCAGCGTTGAAGAACCCGGGGACAGGGGACTAAACAATGAGCAGTTCTTC. It yields the protein CSVEEPGDRGLNNEQFF.